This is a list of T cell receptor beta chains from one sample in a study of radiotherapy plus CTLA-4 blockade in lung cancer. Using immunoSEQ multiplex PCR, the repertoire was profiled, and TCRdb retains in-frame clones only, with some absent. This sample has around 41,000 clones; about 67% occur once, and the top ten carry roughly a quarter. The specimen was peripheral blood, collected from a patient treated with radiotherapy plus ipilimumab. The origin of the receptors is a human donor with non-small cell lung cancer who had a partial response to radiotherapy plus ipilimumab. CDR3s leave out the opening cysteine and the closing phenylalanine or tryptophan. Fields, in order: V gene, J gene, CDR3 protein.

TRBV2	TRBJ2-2	ASSEAGGNTGELF
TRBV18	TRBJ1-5	ASSQGTMGQPQH
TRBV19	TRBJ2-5	ASSIANLGGETQY
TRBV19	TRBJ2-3	ASSSRLAGDEDTQY
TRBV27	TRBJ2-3	ASSGSGLAGAIDTQY
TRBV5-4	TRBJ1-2	ASTSLRDRGQNGYT
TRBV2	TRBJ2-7	ASSRDRAYEQY
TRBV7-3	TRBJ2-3	ASSLRGGGGGSGDTQY
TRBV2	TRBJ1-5	AGRGQSNQPQH
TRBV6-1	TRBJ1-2	ASRERVGGYT
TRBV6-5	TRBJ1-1	ASSHNREGPEAF
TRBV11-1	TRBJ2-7	ASSPPRGQANYEQY
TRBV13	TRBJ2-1	ASSLRTEYNEQF
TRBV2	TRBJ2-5	ASSDRVAETQY
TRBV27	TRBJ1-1	ASSYSGNTEAF
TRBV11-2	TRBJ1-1	ASGDRGLNTEAF
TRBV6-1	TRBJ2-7	ASSEAGPRGHEQY
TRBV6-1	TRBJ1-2	ASDVGGNYGYT
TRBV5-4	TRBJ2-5	AGGSGGETQY
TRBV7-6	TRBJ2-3	ASSLVAGGSTDTQY
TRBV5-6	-	ASSLSGQLHYEQY
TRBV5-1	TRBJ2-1	ASSPGLAGINEQF
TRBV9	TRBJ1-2	ASSLREGNYGYT
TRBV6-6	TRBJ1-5	ATRGGGVNQPQH
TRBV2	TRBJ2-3	ASRGTSGRRFPTDTQY
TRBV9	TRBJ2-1	ASSSSGSSYNEQF
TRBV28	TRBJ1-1	ASMIETEAF
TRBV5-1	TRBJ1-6	ASSKTGEDSPLH
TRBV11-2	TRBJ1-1	ASSSNRGVNTEAF
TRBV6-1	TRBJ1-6	ASSAGGSSYNSPLH
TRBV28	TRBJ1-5	ASREGQGPNQPQH
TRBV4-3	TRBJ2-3	ASSQADSWLDTQY
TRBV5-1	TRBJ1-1	ASSLGQGGNTEAF
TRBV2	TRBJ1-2	ASSAVDRGGDGYT
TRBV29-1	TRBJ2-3	SVRNSGGGSTQY
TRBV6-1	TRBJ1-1	AIGTTLNAF
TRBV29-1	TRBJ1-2	SVVETGLLYGYT
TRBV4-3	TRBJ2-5	ASSRQIAGGDQETQY
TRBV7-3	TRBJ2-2	ASSPAGVNTGELF
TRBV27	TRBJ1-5	ASSLYGESNQPQH
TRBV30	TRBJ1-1	AWRPRAGGKTEAF
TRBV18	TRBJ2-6	ASSPRGQGSGANVLT
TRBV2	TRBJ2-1	ASTREGAYNEQF
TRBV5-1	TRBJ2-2	ASSPTLGTVNTGELF
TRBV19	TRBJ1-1	ASSRRQGNTEAF
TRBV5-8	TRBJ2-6	ASSLVSAGANVLT
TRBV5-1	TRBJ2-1	ASRGTNYSYNEQF
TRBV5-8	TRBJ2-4	ASSLDFSIQY